These 19 T cell receptor beta chains originate from one sample sequenced in a study of Tregs in tolerant kidney transplant recipients. Clones were sequenced by immunoSEQ multiplex PCR, and TCRdb holds only the in-frame ones, with some missing. The data show tens of thousands of clones, roughly 84% seen once. What was sequenced was CD4+ T cells from blood. These receptors came from a human donor in good health.

The V gene is TRBV11-2, the J gene TRBJ2-7; D might be TRBD1 (6 bases). The ends were cut back, 1 base at V and 7 bases at J, with 23 bases in the middle. The CDR3 sequence is 17 residues long. Germline CDR1 SGHAT, CDR2 FQNNGV. CDR3 DNA sequence: TGTGCCAGCAGCTTAGTGGGGGACACAAACCTATCGGGAGAGCAGTACTTC. Protein sequence: CASSLVGDTNLSGEQYF.

This clone was observed a single time. The rearrangement uses TRBV6-1 and TRBJ2-4; no clear D gene. CDR3 length equals 15 residues. From germline, CDR1 is MNHNS and CDR2 SASEGT. V shed 5 bases and J shed 0 bases, with 11 bases lying between them. The CDR3 spells CASSPERLAKNIQYF. Written as DNA, the CDR3 is TGTGCCAGCAGTCCCGAAAGGCTAGCCAAAAACATTCAGTACTTC.

The chain couples TRBV19 to TRBJ1-5; D ambiguous. CDR1 is LNHDA and CDR2 is SQIVND in the germline V gene (reference sequence). The CDR3 runs 13 residues. V dropped 9 bases and J dropped 5 bases, with 14 bases sitting between them. This chain's CDR3 is CASLGSSYQPQHF. The CDR3 DNA reads TGTGCCAGCCTAGGGAGCTCATATCAGCCCCAGCATTTT.

The chain couples TRBV7-2 to TRBJ2-5, with 8 bases matching TRBD2. Germline V gene lookup returns CDR1 SGHTA and CDR2 FQGNSA. Trimming took 2 bases from V and 6 from J; bases not matched to a gene: 5. CDR3 length equals 14 residues. The CDR3 DNA sequence: TGTGCCAGCAGCTTACCCGGGGGGGCGCAGACCCAGTACTTC. It yields the protein CASSLPGGAQTQYF.

The chain employs TRBV4-1 and TRBJ1-5; 9 bases agree with TRBD1. Germline-derived CDR1 and CDR2 are MGHRA and YSYEKL. After removal of 0 bases from V and 7 bases from J, the junction contained 4 bases not matched to a gene. The CDR3 is 15 residues long. The CDR3 nucleotides read TGCGCCAGCAGCCAAGACCACAGGGGGCGACAGCCCCAGCATTTT. It specifies CASSQDHRGRQPQHF.

The chain recombines TRBV6-6 with TRBJ2-3; 7 positions agree with TRBD2. This CDR3 region has 16 residues. Germline CDR1 and CDR2: MNHNY and SVGAGI (reference sequence). After removal of 6 bases from V and 5 bases from J, the junction contained 14 bases not matched to a gene. The CDR3 region is CASRELAPPPRDTQYF. In DNA, the CDR3 is TGTGCCAGCAGGGAACTAGCGCCCCCCCCGCGAGATACGCAGTATTTT.

This clone has just a few counts. The sample carries other DNA sequences with the same CDR3. J is TRBJ1-1 and V is TRBV5-1; D is unresolved. This CDR3 contains 13 residues. V lost 1 base, J lost 0 bases, and 4 bases lay in between. Germline loops: CDR1 SGHRS, CDR2 YFSETQ. DNA for the CDR3: TGCGCCAGCAGCTTGAACCTGAACACTGAAGCTTTCTTT. It encodes CASSLNLNTEAFF.

This clone showed up just a few times. The V gene is TRBV7-2, the J gene TRBJ1-2; D is possibly TRBD1 (6 bases). The CDR3 contains 15 residues. CDR1 is SGHTA and CDR2 is FQGNSA in the germline V gene. Trimming pared 4 bases from V and 2 bases from J, leaving 14 bases between. The CDR3, as DNA: TGTGCCAGCAGCTCTAAATGGGGGCAGAACTATGGCTACACCTTC. The encoded protein is CASSSKWGQNYGYTF.

The chain recombines TRBV7-8 with TRBJ1-5; D not certain. The CDR3 totals 15 residues. V gave up 1 base and J gave up 0 bases, with 7 bases separating them. From germline, CDR1 is SGHVS and CDR2 FQNEAQ. Here the CDR3 reads CASSLEGYSNQPQHF. The CDR3 DNA reads as TGTGCCAGCAGCTTAGAAGGTTATAGCAATCAGCCCCAGCATTTT.

The chain joins TRBV7-9 to TRBJ2-2; D gene unclear. Germline CDR1 is SEHNR and CDR2 is FQNEAQ (reference sequence). This CDR3 has 15 residues. V lost 5 bases and J lost 2, with 12 bases in between. The CDR3 here is CASSLHGPNTGELFF. For the CDR3, the DNA is TGTGCCAGCAGCCTTCATGGCCCCAACACCGGGGAGCTGTTTTTT.

The chain employs TRBV4-1 and TRBJ2-1, with 11 bases aligning to TRBD2. The V gene end was trimmed by 0 bases and the J gene end by 8 bases; junction bases not matched to a gene: 6. The CDR3 is 16 amino acids. Germline V CDR1 and CDR2: MGHRA, YSYEKL. This CDR3 reads CASSQEVAGGLDEQFF. The CDR3, as DNA: TGCGCCAGCAGCCAAGAAGTAGCGGGGGGGCTAGATGAGCAGTTCTTC.

This chain connects TRBV7-2 to TRBJ2-7, with D unclear. V lost 1 base and J lost 2, with 9 bases in between. This CDR3 spans 14 amino acids. Germline V lookup: CDR1 SGHTA, CDR2 FQGNSA. In nucleotides, the CDR3 is TGTGCCAGCAGCTTAGGTACCCAAACCTACGAGCAGTACTTC. Translating it yields CASSLGTQTYEQYF.

V usage is TRBV7-2 and J usage is TRBJ2-3; TRBD2 agrees at 11 bases. The germline CDR1 and CDR2 sequences are SGHTA and FQGNSA. Trimming took 4 bases from V and 6 from J; bases not matched to a gene: 18. This CDR3 has 19 amino acids. The CDR3 DNA follows: TGTGCCAGCAGCTCCAGAGGAGGCGTAGGGACTAGCGGTTGGGATACGCAGTATTTT. Translated: CASSSRGGVGTSGWDTQYF. Full variable domain (outside the CDR3, taken from reference TRBV7-2 and TRBJ2-3): GAGVSQSPSNKVTEKGKDVELRCDPISGHTALYWYRQSLGQGLEFLIYFQGNSAPDKSGLPSDRFSAERTGGSVSTLTIQRTQQEDSAVYLCASSSRGGVGTSGWDTQYFGPGTRLTVL.

This rearrangement joins TRBV18 to TRBJ1-2; D is undetermined. Germline V gene data show CDR1 as KGHSH and CDR2 as LQKENI. With 3 bases removed from V and 10 bases from J, the gap between germline ends came to 15 bases. The CDR3 spans 13 residues. CDR3 sequence: CASSPSRFSTYTF. In DNA form, the CDR3 reads TGTGCCAGCTCACCGTCGCGGTTTAGTACCTACACCTTC. The full variable domain, in which reference TRBV18 and TRBJ1-2 provide the parts outside the CDR3, is NAGVMQNPRHLVRRRGQEARLRCSPMKGHSHVYWYRQLPEEGLKFMVYLQKENIIDESGMPKERFSAEFPKEGPSILRIQQVVRGDSAAYFCASSPSRFSTYTFGSGTRLTVV.

This sequence joins TRBV5-8 and TRBJ1-5; TRBD1 matches at 7 bases. The CDR3 spans 16 residues. The V gene end was trimmed by 4 bases and the J gene end by 3 bases; junction bases not matched to a gene: 10. CDR1 is SGHTS, CDR2 YDEGEE, per germline. The CDR3 nucleotides are TGTGCCAGCAGCGGAGGACAGGTCAATTTCAATCAGCCCCAGCATTTT. This encodes CASSGGQVNFNQPQHF.

The chain couples TRBV4-1 to TRBJ2-3; 9 positions match TRBD1. Germline V gene lookup returns CDR1 MGHRA and CDR2 YSYEKL. The CDR3 has 21 residues. V was pared by 0 bases and J by 4 bases, with 20 bases of the junction left unmatched. CDR3 region: CASSQESGVDVNRGRSDTQYF. DNA of the CDR3: TGCGCCAGCAGCCAAGAATCAGGAGTCGACGTGAACAGGGGGCGGTCAGATACGCAGTATTTT.

This chain links TRBV30 with TRBJ2-7; 8 nucleotides agree with TRBD1. From germline, CDR1 is GTSNPN and CDR2 SVGIG (reference sequence). V lost 5 bases to trimming and J lost 5 bases; unmatched junction nucleotides: 11. The CDR3 contains 14 residues. CDR3 in amino acids: CAWGGEQGVHEQYF. The CDR3 nucleotides read TGTGCCTGGGGTGGGGAACAGGGGGTCCACGAGCAGTACTTC.

The chain has TRBV7-3 and TRBJ2-1; 8 bases line up with TRBD2. J gave up 13 bases and V 1 base, and 9 bases lay outside the gene matches. Looked up from germline, CDR1 is SGHTA and CDR2 is FQGTGA. The CDR3 extends over 14 amino acids. CDR3 in DNA: TGTGCCAGCAGCTTAATGGCAATAGCGGGACTTCAGTTCTTC. Encoded protein: CASSLMAIAGLQFF. Full variable domain (outside the CDR3, taken from reference TRBV7-3 and TRBJ2-1): GAGVSQTPSNKVTEKGKYVELRCDPISGHTALYWYRQSLGQGPEFLIYFQGTGAADDSGLPNDRFFAVRPEGSVSTLKIQRTERGDSAVYLCASSLMAIAGLQFFGPGTRLTVL.

V gene TRBV9 combines with J gene TRBJ2-1; 11 bases map to TRBD2. CDR3 length equals 15 residues. After removal of 2 bases from V and 5 bases from J, the junction contained 3 bases not matched to a gene. CDR1 and CDR2 from the germline V gene are SGDLS and YYNGEE. Here the CDR3 DNA reads TGTGCCAGCAGCGTCAGACTAGCGGGGAACAATGAGCAGTTCTTC. Translated: CASSVRLAGNNEQFF.